This TCR beta chain was documented in a study of response to subunit inactivated influenza vaccine. The CDR3 contains 14 residues. Deletions cut 6 bases from V and 1 base from J, with 9 bases between. MiXCR, run by TCRdb on the RT-PCR reads, gives a single entry per CDR3 protein. The table has roughly 670,000 distinct CDR3 sequences, less than 15% seen once. This clonotype was recorded many times. This sequence joins TRBV12-3 or TRBV12-4 and TRBJ2-2; D gene ambiguous. The sequenced sample was PBMCs from blood, obtained less than 15 days before vaccination. The TCR was taken from a man in his forties or fifties who received an inactivated influenza vaccine. The chain's CDR3 is CASSLVGNTGELFF. In nucleotides, the CDR3 is TGTGCCAGCAGCTTGGTAGGGAACACCGGGGAGCTGTTTTTT.